This T cell receptor (beta chain) was identified in a study of blood T cell repertoires in COVID-19. With 4 bases removed from V and 5 bases from J, the gap between germline ends came to 12 bases. The CDR3 is 13 amino acids. Per germline, CDR1 SGHRS and CDR2 YFSETQ. Sequenced by immunoSEQ multiplex PCR; TCRdb stores in-frame clones only, minus some. In the table there are 25,000 to 40,000 clones, less than 90% of which are singletons. This TCR came from a man between 65 and 85 years old with active COVID-19. Sequencing was performed on peripheral blood. The chain recombines TRBV5-1 with TRBJ1-1; D call uncertain. CDR3 sequence: CASSVEPITEAFF. DNA for the CDR3: TGCGCCAGCAGCGTGGAGCCCATTACTGAAGCTTTCTTT. Based on the CDR3 plus reference TRBV5-1 and TRBJ1-1, the full variable domain is KAGVTQTPRYLIKTRGQQVTLSCSPISGHRSVSWYQQTPGQGLQFLFEYFSETQRNKGNFPGRFSGRQFSNSRSEMNVSTLELGDSALYLCASSVEPITEAFFGQGTRLTVV.